This entry lists 5 T cell receptor beta chains sequenced from one sample in a study of cytomegalovirus exposure and HLA in healthy donors. The primer mix had 60 Vbeta and 13 Jbeta primers. Repertoires were generated with immunoSEQ multiplex PCR, while TCRdb's copy carries only in-frame clones and drops some. The repertoire holds about 140,000 clones, with approximately 80% as singletons. The sample was PBMCs. All receptors derive from a woman between 50 and 59 years old in good health and CMV-seropositive.

The chain combines TRBV5-1 with TRBJ2-5; 11 bases agree with TRBD1. The end of the DNA fits TRBJ2-7 better, so the J call may be wrong. This CDR3 is built from 14 residues. In germline, CDR1 is SGHRS, CDR2 YFSETQ. The CDR3 reads CASSAGTGGYEQYF. In nucleotides, the CDR3 is TGCGCCAGCAGCGCGGGGACAGGGGGCTACGAGCAGTACTTC.

For this clone: Within the sample, other DNA sequences also encode this same CDR3. The genes are TRBV2 and TRBJ1-5, with 7 bases fitting TRBD1. This CDR3 contains 13 residues. Germline CDR1 SNHLY, CDR2 FYNNEI. V lost 6 bases and J lost 1; bases outside the gene matches: 0. CDR3 DNA sequence: TGTGCCAGCAGGGGACAGAGCAATCAGCCCCAGCATTTT. It translates to CASRGQSNQPQHF.

This chain joins TRBV6-1 and TRBJ2-7, with 15 bases identical to TRBD2. V dropped 7 bases and J dropped 4; count of bases not matched to a gene: 5. Germline values: CDR1 MNHNS, CDR2 SASEGT. The CDR3 loop spans 15 amino acids. CDR3 nucleotides: TGTGCCAGCAATTCGGGACTAGCGGGGGGTTACGAGCAGTACTTC. Its translation: CASNSGLAGGYEQYF.

This CDR3 reads CASSQEVGVAGQYF. The CDR3 DNA is TGTGCCAGCAGCCAAGAAGTAGGAGTAGCGGGGCAGTATTTT. The chain recombines TRBV4-2 with TRBJ2-3; 7 bases are a match to TRBD2. V shed 0 bases, J shed 11 bases, and the junction held 8 bases outside the gene matches. CDR3 length: 14 amino acids. Germline CDR1 LGHNA, CDR2 YNFKEQ.

V is TRBV5-4 and J is TRBJ2-5; maybe TRBD1 (6 bases). The J call may be incorrect, as the DNA end agrees better with TRBJ2-7. This CDR3 is 14 amino acids long. Germline V gene sequence: CDR1 SGHNT, CDR2 YYREEE (reference sequence). The CDR3 bases are TGTGCCAGCAGCTTGGCTGCAGGGGACTACGAGCAGTACTTC. Translated: CASSLAAGDYEQYF.